One T cell receptor beta chain is described in this entry. Its target is not known. One end of the junction is discordant with germline, which a read error may explain. CDR3 size: 16 residues. CDR1 and CDR2 (germline): MDHEN, SYDVKM. These data belong to a study of T cell responses to AZD1222 COVID-19 vaccine. Study results and limitations: Among spike-specific TCRs, nearly half reportedly target unmutated variant regions. Elevations in Spike-specific TCR breadth and depth followed administration of two AZD1222 doses.

Profiling relied on immunoSEQ multiplex PCR, and the TCRdb table lists in-frame clones only, not all of them. The sample shows some 200,000 clones, just over 90% of them seen only once. This sequence was found in an adult who received the AZD1222 COVID-19 vaccine. The material was peripheral blood, obtained 28 days after the second AZD1222 dose. The chain is built from TRBV28 and TRBJ2-2; D is perhaps TRBD2 (6 bases). CDR3 sequence reads: CASRPTLEGNPGELFF. CDR3 nucleotides: TGTGCCAGCAGGCCAACGTTGGAGGGGAACCCCGGGGAGCTGTTTTTT.